This TCR beta chain appears in the sequencing data of a study of identical twins. Whole-study results and caveats: Insertion counts were lower in abundant cord blood beta clonotypes, a trend that memory repertoires did not show. Less excess twin sharing appeared in beta out-of-frame sequences. Models, which agreed with sharing between unrelated individuals, nonetheless underestimated the out-of-frame TCR alpha sharing seen in monozygotic twins.

This clonotype was detected ten times or more. Its matching antigen is unknown. Germline V lookup: CDR1 SGHRS, CDR2 YFSETQ. V dropped 9 bases and J dropped 3 bases, with 18 bases sitting between them. The CDR3 is 15 residues long. Each cDNA held unique molecular identifiers, and template switching gave it a universal primer site. TCRdb re-analysed the 5' RACE reads in MiXCR, keeping a single row per CDR3 protein. Of about 280,000 distinct CDR3 sequences listed, under 9% were seen once; the top ten hold 2% to 2.5%. These data also featured in a second study, about yellow fever vaccine responses in identical twins.

The receptor was derived from a woman between 18 and 30 years old in good health. The chain is built from TRBV5-1 and TRBJ2-2; possible D gene TRBD2, 6 bases. Sequenced input: memory (CD45RO+) T cells sorted from blood. The CDR3 sequence: CATTPGTPHTGELFF. The DNA for the CDR3 is TGCGCCACCACCCCAGGGACTCCCCACACCGGGGAGCTGTTTTTT.